The TCR beta chain under discussion was sequenced for a study of blood T cell repertoires in COVID-19. Study overall: In each case, the material was cDNA or gDNA derived from T cells, B-cell-depleted T cells, or PBMCs.

TCRdb keeps only in-frame clones here, not all; method: immunoSEQ multiplex PCR. The table shows fewer than 120,000 clones, with 70% to 80% occurring only once. CDR3 length: 14 amino acids. V was clipped by 3 bases and J by 3 bases; unmatched bases: 2. CDR1 is SGHKS and CDR2 is YYEKEE in the germline V gene (reference sequence). This chain joins TRBV5-5 and TRBJ1-5; 8 nucleotides match TRBD1. The sequencing sample was made of peripheral blood. The TCR originated in a woman aged 60-75 years with acute or convalescent COVID-19. The CDR3 protein is CASSWGQANQPQHF. CDR3 nucleotide sequence: TGTGCCAGCAGCTGGGGACAGGCCAATCAGCCCCAGCATTTT.